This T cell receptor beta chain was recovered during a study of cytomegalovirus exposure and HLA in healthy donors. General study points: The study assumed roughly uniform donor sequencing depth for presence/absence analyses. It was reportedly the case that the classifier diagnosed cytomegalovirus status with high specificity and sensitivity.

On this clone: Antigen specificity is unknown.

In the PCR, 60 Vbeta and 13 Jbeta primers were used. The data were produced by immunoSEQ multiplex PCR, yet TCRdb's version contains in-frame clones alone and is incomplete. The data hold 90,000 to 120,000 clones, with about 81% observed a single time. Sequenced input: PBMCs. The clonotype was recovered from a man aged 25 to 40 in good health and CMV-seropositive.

CDR3 DNA sequence: TGTGCCAGCAGTGAAGCGACAGCTTTTAGCACAGATACGCAGTATTTT. Translated, it gives CASSEATAFSTDTQYF. The V call is TRBV6-1, the J call TRBJ2-3; D is possibly TRBD1 (5 bases). CDR1 and CDR2 (germline): MNHNS, SASEGT. V was clipped by 0 bases and J by 0 bases, with 10 bases between them. This CDR3 is 16 amino acids long.